These 22 T cell receptor beta chains share one sample of origin, sequenced in a study of cytomegalovirus exposure and HLA in healthy donors. Here immunoSEQ multiplex PCR was the method, and the copy in TCRdb shows in-frame clones only, minus some. The profile shows some 160,000 clones, approximately 89% of them singletons. Input material: PBMCs. The receptors originated from a man aged 18 to 30 in good health and CMV-seronegative.

The CDR3 region has the DNA TGCGCCAGCAGCCGGCAAACCGGGACAGGGGGCGCGGCTTTCTTT. It is translated as CASSRQTGTGGAAFF. The V and J genes are TRBV4-1 and TRBJ1-1, with 12 bases aligning to TRBD1. V lost 4 bases, J lost 11 bases, and 11 bases stayed unmatched. The CDR3 is made up of 15 amino acids. The germline CDR1 and CDR2 sequences are MGHRA and YSYEKL.

DNA of the CDR3: TGCGCCAGCAAAGTGGAGGTTGTAGGTCGGGCGTATGAGCAGTTCTTC. This translates into CASKVEVVGRAYEQFF. The V and J genes are TRBV5-1 and TRBJ2-1; a possible D gene is TRBD2 (5 bases). V was clipped by 6 bases and J by 8 bases, with 24 bases between them. Looked up from germline, CDR1 is SGHRS and CDR2 is YFSETQ. The CDR3 is 16 residues long.

The chain carries TRBV10-1 and TRBJ2-1; 9 bases are shared with TRBD2. The CDR3 spans 16 residues. The germline CDR1 and CDR2 sequences are WNHNN and SYGVQD (reference sequence). J gave up 8 bases and V 3 bases, and 11 bases lay outside the gene matches. The CDR3 bases are TGCGCCAGCAGTGACCAAGGGACTAGCCGTTCCCATGAGCAGTTCTTC. It yields the protein CASSDQGTSRSHEQFF.

V is TRBV5-4 and J is TRBJ1-1; no clear D. CDR1 SGHNT and CDR2 YYREEE come from the germline V gene (reference sequence). V lost 2 bases to trimming and J lost 2 bases, with 10 bases between them. The CDR3 sequence is 14 residues long. In DNA, the CDR3 is TGTGCCAGCAGCTTTATCGAGCGCAACACTGAAGCTTTCTTT. Residues: CASSFIERNTEAFF.

This sequence joins TRBV28 and TRBJ2-7, with 7 bases matching TRBD1. CDR1 is MDHEN and CDR2 is SYDVKM in the germline V gene. The trim removed 10 bases at V and 9 bases at J, leaving 15 bases unmatched. The CDR3 has 13 amino acids. The chain's CDR3 is CATGTVGSGSQYF. The CDR3, as DNA: TGTGCCACCGGGACAGTGGGTTCAGGGTCGCAGTACTTC.

The CDR3 DNA follows: TGTGCCAGCAGCTCCACAGGGGTCCATGAGCAGTACGTC. It specifies CASSSTGVHEQYV. The chain joins TRBV11-2 to TRBJ2-7; TRBD1 agrees at 7 bases. This CDR3 spans 13 amino acids. After removal of 4 bases from V and 7 bases from J, the junction contained 7 bases not matched to a gene. From germline, CDR1 is SGHAT and CDR2 FQNNGV.

The chain joins TRBV7-2 to TRBJ1-4; D possibly corresponds to TRBD1 (6 bases). This CDR3 has 16 residues. The V end lost 1 base, the J end lost 0 bases, and 9 bases lay between the germline ends. CDR1 and CDR2 (germline): SGHTA, FQGNSA. DNA of the CDR3: TGTGCCAGCAGCTTAGGACAGGCCGCAACTAATGAAAAACTGTTTTTT. Amino acid sequence: CASSLGQAATNEKLFF.

The genes are TRBV5-6 and TRBJ1-2; possible D gene TRBD1, 5 bases. Trimming cost V 1 base and J 4 bases, with 11 bases left between them. The CDR3 covers 14 residues. CDR1 and CDR2 from the germline V gene are SGHDT and YYEEEE. CDR3 bases: TGTGCCAGCAGCTTGCGAGACAGTCCCTATGGCTACACCTTC. It yields the protein CASSLRDSPYGYTF. Full variable domain (missing parts from reference TRBV5-6 and TRBJ1-2): DAGVTQSPTHLIKTRGQQVTLRCSPKSGHDTVSWYQQALGQGPQFIFQYYEEEERQRGNFPDRFSGHQFPNYSSELNVNALLLGDSALYLCASSLRDSPYGYTFGSGTRLTVV.

The V gene is TRBV19, the J gene TRBJ1-1, with TRBD1 as a possible D gene (6 bases). This CDR3 is 15 amino acids long. Trimming cost V 6 bases and J 5 bases, with 19 bases left between them. The germline gives CDR1 LNHDA, CDR2 SQIVND (reference sequence). The CDR3, as DNA: TGTGCCAGTAGCCTGTTAGGGGGTGGGACGACTGAAGCTTTCTTT. Translated: CASSLLGGGTTEAFF. Combining the CDR3 with reference TRBV19 and TRBJ1-1 gives the whole variable domain DGGITQSPKYLFRKEGQNVTLSCEQNLNHDAMYWYRQDPGQGLRLIYYSQIVNDFQKGDIAEGYSVSREKKESFPLTVTSAQKNPTAFYLCASSLLGGGTTEAFFGQGTRLTVV.

The chain has TRBV9 and TRBJ1-2; D call uncertain. Per germline, CDR1 SGDLS and CDR2 YYNGEE. This CDR3 is 14 amino acids long. The V gene lost 0 bases and the J gene lost 2 bases, with 8 bases spanning the gap. The CDR3 spells CASSVAVENYGYTF. CDR3 DNA sequence: TGTGCCAGCAGCGTAGCTGTCGAGAACTATGGCTACACCTTC.

In DNA form, the CDR3 reads TGTGCCGGAGCAAACCAGGGGGGCGACTCTGGAAACACCATATATTTT. Its translation is CAGANQGGDSGNTIYF. The chain uses TRBV7-2 and TRBJ1-3; TRBD1 aligns across 7 bases. Germline CDR1 and CDR2: SGHTA and FQGNSA. The CDR3 runs to 16 residues. V shed 11 bases, J shed 0 bases, and the junction held 13 bases outside the gene matches.

To note about this clone: Other DNA variants within this sample encode the same CDR3. The chain uses TRBV4-3 and TRBJ2-3; 9 bases map to TRBD2. Trimming took 1 base from V and 0 from J; bases not matched to a gene: 5. CDR1 is LGHNA, CDR2 YSLEER, per germline. This CDR3 spans 17 amino acids. As DNA, the CDR3 is TGCGCCAGCAGCCAAGGCTCTAGCGGGATGAGCACAGATACGCAGTATTTT. Encoded protein: CASSQGSSGMSTDTQYF.

J is TRBJ1-6 and V is TRBV2; possibly TRBD1 for D (6 bases). V was cut by 5 bases and J by 5 bases, with 13 bases left in between. The CDR3 sequence is 15 residues long. Per the germline V gene, CDR1 is SNHLY and CDR2 is FYNNEI. CDR3: CASSSGTYDNSPLHF. The CDR3 DNA reads as TGTGCCAGCAGTTCCGGGACATATGATAATTCACCCCTCCACTTT.

The chain combines TRBV9 with TRBJ2-3, with 14 positions matching TRBD2. The germline V gene has CDR1 SGDLS and CDR2 YYNGEE. The V and J ends lost 4 bases and 6 bases, in that order; junction bases with no gene match: 7. This CDR3 spans 16 amino acids. The DNA of the CDR3 is TGTGCCAGCAGCCCTCGACTAGCGGGAGGGCCGGATACGCAGTATTTT. Protein: CASSPRLAGGPDTQYF.

The rearrangement uses TRBV7-7 and TRBJ2-5, with D possibly being TRBD2 (6 bases). The CDR3 length is 12 residues. Trimming stripped 8 bases from V and 4 bases from J, with 11 bases between. CDR1 and CDR2 from the germline V gene are SSHAT and FNYEAQ (reference sequence). CDR3 nucleotide sequence: TGTGCCAGCCTAGGGACTGCAGAGACCCAGTACTTC. It specifies CASLGTAETQYF.

The chain combines TRBV4-1 with TRBJ2-1, with a tentative D call TRBD2 (6 bases). Trimming took off 1 base at V and 8 bases at J, with 21 bases between the two ends. Germline V gene data show CDR1 as MGHRA and CDR2 as YSYEKL. This CDR3 is built from 17 residues. The CDR3 region is CASSQVGPTSPMYEQFF. CDR3 nucleotide sequence: TGCGCCAGCAGCCAAGTTGGACCCACTAGCCCCATGTATGAGCAGTTCTTC.

J is TRBJ1-5 and V is TRBV7-2; TRBD1 aligns across 8 bases. Trimming removed 4 bases from V and 4 bases from J; junction bases left unmatched: 6. In germline, CDR1 is SGHTA, CDR2 FQGNSA. This CDR3 contains 15 residues. This CDR3 is CASSSTGGRNQPQHF. DNA for the CDR3: TGTGCCAGCAGCTCCACAGGGGGGCGAAATCAGCCCCAGCATTTT.

This clone was seen only once. The V and J genes are TRBV4-2 and TRBJ2-7; 13 nucleotides agree with TRBD2. CDR1 is LGHNA, CDR2 YNFKEQ, per germline. J lost 7 bases, V lost 0 bases, and 12 bases had no gene match. The CDR3 length is 18 residues. The CDR3 spells CASSQDGLAGVTSGEQYF. The CDR3 DNA follows: TGTGCCAGCAGCCAAGATGGACTAGCGGGGGTAACCTCCGGGGAGCAGTACTTC.

The CDR3 here is CASSPQLARELFF. The CDR3, as DNA: TGTGCCAGCAGTCCCCAACTAGCACGGGAGCTGTTTTTT. The gene calls are TRBV28 and TRBJ2-2; tentative D call: TRBD2 (6 bases). V was pared by 5 bases and J by 9 bases, with 13 bases between. The CDR3 runs 13 residues. Germline assignment: CDR1 MDHEN and CDR2 SYDVKM.

The chain employs TRBV9 and TRBJ2-7; 9 nucleotides agree with TRBD1. Looked up from germline, CDR1 is SGDLS and CDR2 is YYNGEE. The ends lost 2 bases at V and 4 bases at J; junction bases unmatched: 4. This CDR3 contains 14 residues. This CDR3 reads CASSVGQGLYEQYF. CDR3 DNA sequence: TGTGCCAGCAGCGTGGGACAGGGTTTGTACGAGCAGTACTTC.

V usage is TRBV7-9 and J usage is TRBJ2-3; D is possibly TRBD1 (6 bases). This CDR3 has 14 amino acids. V lost 5 bases, J lost 5 bases, and 14 bases lay in between. Germline V gives CDR1 SEHNR, CDR2 FQNEAQ (reference sequence). CDR3 residues: CASSRTELKDTQYF. CDR3 sequence (DNA): TGTGCCAGCAGCCGGACAGAGCTTAAAGATACGCAGTATTTT. The full variable domain, in which reference TRBV7-9 and TRBJ2-3 provide the parts outside the CDR3, is DTGVSQNPRHKITKRGQNVTFRCDPISEHNRLYWYRQTLGQGPEFLTYFQNEAQLEKSRLLSDRFSAERPKGSFSTLEIQRTEQGDSAMYLCASSRTELKDTQYFGPGTRLTVL.

V usage is TRBV29-1 and J usage is TRBJ1-1; 8 bases align to TRBD1. Germline CDR1 is SQVTM and CDR2 is ANQGSEA. Germline trimming cut 3 bases from V and 6 bases from J; bases unmatched to any gene: 9. The CDR3 has 14 amino acids. The chain's CDR3 is CSVEYTGGMAEAFF. The CDR3 DNA is TGCAGCGTTGAGTATACAGGGGGAATGGCTGAAGCTTTCTTT.